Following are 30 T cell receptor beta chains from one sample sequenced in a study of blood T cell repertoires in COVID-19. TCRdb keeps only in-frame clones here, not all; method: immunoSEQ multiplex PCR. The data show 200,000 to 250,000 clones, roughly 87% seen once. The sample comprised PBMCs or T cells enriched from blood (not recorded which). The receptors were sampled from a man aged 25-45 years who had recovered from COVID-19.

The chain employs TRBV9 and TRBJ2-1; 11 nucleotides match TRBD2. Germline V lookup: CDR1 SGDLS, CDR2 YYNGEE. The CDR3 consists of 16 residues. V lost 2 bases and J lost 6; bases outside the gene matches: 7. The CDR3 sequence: CASSVTGLAEVNEQFF. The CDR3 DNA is TGTGCCAGCAGCGTTACGGGACTAGCGGAGGTCAATGAGCAGTTCTTC. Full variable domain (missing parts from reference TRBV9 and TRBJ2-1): DSGVTQTPKHLITATGQRVTLRCSPRSGDLSVYWYQQSLDQGLQFLIQYYNGEERAKGNILERFSAQQFPDLHSELNLSSLELGDSALYFCASSVTGLAEVNEQFFGPGTRLTVL.

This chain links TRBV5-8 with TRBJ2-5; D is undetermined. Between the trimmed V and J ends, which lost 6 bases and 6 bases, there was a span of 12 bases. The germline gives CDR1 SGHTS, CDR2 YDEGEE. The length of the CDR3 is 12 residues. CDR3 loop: CASISPEQTQYF. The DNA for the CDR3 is TGTGCCAGCATCTCTCCGGAGCAGACCCAGTACTTC.

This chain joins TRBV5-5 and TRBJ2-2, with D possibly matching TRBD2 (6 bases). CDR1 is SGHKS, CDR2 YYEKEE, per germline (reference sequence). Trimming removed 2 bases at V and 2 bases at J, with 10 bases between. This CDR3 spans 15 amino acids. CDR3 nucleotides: TGTGCCAGCAGCTTAAGAGGGACTAACACCGGGGAGCTGTTTTTT. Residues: CASSLRGTNTGELFF.

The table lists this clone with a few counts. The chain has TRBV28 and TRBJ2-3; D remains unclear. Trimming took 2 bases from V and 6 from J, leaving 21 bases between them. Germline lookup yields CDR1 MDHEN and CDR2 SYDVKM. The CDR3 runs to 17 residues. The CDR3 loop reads CASSLRVDGRFSDTQYF. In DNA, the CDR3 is TGTGCCAGCAGTTTACGGGTAGATGGCCGATTTAGTGATACGCAGTATTTT.

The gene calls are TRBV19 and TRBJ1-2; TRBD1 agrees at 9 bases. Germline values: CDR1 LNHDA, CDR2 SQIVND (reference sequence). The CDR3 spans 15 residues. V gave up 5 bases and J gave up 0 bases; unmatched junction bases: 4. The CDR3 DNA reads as TGTGCCAGTAGTCGGGGGACAGGGACTAACTATGGCTACACCTTC. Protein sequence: CASSRGTGTNYGYTF.

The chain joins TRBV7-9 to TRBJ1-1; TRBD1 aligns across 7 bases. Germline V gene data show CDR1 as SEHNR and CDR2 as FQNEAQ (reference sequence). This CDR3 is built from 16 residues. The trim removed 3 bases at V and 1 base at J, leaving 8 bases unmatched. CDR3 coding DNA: TGTGCCAGCAGCTTCCTTTGGGACAGCTGGAACACTGAAGCTTTCTTT. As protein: CASSFLWDSWNTEAFF.

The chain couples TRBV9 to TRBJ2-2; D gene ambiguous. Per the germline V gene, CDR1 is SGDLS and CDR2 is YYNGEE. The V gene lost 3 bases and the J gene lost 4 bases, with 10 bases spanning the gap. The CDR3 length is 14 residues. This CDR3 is CASSASPGTGELFF. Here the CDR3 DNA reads TGTGCCAGCAGCGCTAGTCCCGGCACCGGGGAGCTGTTTTTT.

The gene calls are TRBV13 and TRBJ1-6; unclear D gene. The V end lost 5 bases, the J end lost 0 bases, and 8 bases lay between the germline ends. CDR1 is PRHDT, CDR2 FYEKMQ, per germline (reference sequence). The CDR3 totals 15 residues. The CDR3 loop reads CASSRGSSYNSPLHF. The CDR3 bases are TGTGCCAGCAGCCGCGGAAGCTCCTATAATTCACCCCTCCACTTT.

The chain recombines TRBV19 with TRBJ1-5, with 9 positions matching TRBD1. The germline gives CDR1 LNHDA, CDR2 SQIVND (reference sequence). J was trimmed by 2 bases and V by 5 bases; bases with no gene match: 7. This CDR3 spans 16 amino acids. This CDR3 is CASSLGQGFGNQPQHF. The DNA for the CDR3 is TGTGCCAGTAGTTTAGGACAGGGGTTCGGCAATCAGCCCCAGCATTTT.

This CDR3 reads CASSLRDRGATEAFF. CDR3 DNA: TGTGCCAGCAGCTTAAGGGACAGGGGGGCCACTGAAGCTTTCTTT. The rearrangement joins TRBV13 to TRBJ1-1; TRBD1 aligns across 11 bases. The ends lost 2 bases at V and 4 bases at J; junction bases unmatched: 3. The CDR3 is 15 residues long. Germline CDR1 reads PRHDT; CDR2 reads FYEKMQ (reference sequence).

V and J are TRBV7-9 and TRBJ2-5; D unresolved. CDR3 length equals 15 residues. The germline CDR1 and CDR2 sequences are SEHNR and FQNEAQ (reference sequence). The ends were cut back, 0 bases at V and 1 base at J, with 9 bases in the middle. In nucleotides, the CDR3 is TGTGCCAGCAGCTTAGCGTCCCAATTCCAAGAGACCCAGTACTTC. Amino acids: CASSLASQFQETQYF. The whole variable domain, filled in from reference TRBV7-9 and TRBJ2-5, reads DTGVSQNPRHKITKRGQNVTFRCDPISEHNRLYWYRQTLGQGPEFLTYFQNEAQLEKSRLLSDRFSAERPKGSFSTLEIQRTEQGDSAMYLCASSLASQFQETQYFGPGTRLLVL.

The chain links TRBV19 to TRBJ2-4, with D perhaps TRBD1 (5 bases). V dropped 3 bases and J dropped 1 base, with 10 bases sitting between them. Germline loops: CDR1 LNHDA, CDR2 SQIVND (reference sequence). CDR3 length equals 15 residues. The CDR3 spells CASSIGSGAKNIQYF. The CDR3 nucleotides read TGTGCCAGTAGTATTGGGTCAGGGGCCAAAAACATTCAGTACTTC.

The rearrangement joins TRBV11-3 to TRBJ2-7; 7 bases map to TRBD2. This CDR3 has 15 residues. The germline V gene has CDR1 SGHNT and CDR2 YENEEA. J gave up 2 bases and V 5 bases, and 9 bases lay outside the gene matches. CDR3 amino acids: CASSNGRGTTYEQYF. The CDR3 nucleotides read TGTGCCAGCAGCAACGGCCGGGGGACTACCTACGAGCAGTACTTC.

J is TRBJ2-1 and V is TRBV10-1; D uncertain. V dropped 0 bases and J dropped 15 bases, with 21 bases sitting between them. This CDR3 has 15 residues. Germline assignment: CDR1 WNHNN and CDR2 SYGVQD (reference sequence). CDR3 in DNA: TGCGCCAGCAGTGAGTCGACTCTGGGTCCTCTGGAGATGTTCTTC. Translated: CASSESTLGPLEMFF.

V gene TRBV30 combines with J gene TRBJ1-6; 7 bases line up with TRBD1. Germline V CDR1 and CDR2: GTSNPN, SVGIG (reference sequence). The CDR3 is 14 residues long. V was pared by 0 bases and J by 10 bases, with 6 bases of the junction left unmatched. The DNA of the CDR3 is TGTGCCTGGAGTGTAGGGCAGGGGGTCTCACCCCTCCACTTT. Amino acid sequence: CAWSVGQGVSPLHF.

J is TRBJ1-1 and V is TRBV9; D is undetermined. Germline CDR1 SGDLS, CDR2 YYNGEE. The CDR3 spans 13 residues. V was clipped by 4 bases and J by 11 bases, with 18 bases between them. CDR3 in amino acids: CASSPEHDKAAFF. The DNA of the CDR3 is TGTGCCAGCAGCCCTGAGCACGACAAGGCGGCTTTCTTT.

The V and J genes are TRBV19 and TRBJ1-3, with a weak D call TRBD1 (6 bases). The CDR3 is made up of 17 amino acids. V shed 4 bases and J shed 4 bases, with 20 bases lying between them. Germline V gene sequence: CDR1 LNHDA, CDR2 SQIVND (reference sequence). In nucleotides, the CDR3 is TGTGCCAGTAGTACCTCGCAGAGGGGGACACCCGGAAACACCATATATTTT. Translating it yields CASSTSQRGTPGNTIYF.

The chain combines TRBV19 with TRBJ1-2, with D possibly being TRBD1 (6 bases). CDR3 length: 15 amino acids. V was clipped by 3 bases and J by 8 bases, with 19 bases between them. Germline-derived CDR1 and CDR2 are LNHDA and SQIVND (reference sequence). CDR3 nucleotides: TGTGCCAGTAGTATTCAGGACAGTAGGTCTGGGGGCTACACCTTC. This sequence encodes CASSIQDSRSGGYTF.

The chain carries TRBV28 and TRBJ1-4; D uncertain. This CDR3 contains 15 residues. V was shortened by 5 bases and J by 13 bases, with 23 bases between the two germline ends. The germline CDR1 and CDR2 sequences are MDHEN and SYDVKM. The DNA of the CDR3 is TGTGCCAGCAGTCCCCTGAGGCCGGATGCGGGGAGACTGTTTTTT. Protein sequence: CASSPLRPDAGRLFF.

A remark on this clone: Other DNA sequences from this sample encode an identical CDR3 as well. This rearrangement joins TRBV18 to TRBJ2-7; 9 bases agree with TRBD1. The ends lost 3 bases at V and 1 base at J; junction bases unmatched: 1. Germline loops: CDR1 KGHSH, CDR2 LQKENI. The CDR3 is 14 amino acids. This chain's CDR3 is CASSPGQGSYEQYF. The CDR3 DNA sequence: TGTGCCAGCTCACCGGGACAGGGTTCCTACGAGCAGTACTTC. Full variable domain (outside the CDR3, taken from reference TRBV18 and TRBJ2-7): NAGVMQNPRHLVRRRGQEARLRCSPMKGHSHVYWYRQLPEEGLKFMVYLQKENIIDESGMPKERFSAEFPKEGPSILRIQQVVRGDSAAYFCASSPGQGSYEQYFGPGTRLTVT.

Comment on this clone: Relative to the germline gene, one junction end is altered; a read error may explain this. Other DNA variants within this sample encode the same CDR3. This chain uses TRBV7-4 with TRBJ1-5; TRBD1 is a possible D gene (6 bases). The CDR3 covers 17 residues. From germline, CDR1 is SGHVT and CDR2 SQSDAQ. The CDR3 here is CASSPGYGGGSNQPQHF. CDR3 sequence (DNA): TGCGCCAGCAGCCCCGGATACGGGGGGGGCAGCAATCAGCCCCAGCATTTT.

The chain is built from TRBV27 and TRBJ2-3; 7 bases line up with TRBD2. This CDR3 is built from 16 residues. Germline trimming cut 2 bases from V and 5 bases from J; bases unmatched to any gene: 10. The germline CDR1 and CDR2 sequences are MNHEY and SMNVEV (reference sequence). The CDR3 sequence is CASSLEFRLAEDTQYF. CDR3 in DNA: TGTGCCAGCAGTTTAGAATTCCGGCTAGCGGAAGATACGCAGTATTTT.

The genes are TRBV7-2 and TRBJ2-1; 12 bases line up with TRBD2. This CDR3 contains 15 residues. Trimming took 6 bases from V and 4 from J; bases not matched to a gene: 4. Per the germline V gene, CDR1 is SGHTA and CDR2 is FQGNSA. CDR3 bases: TGTGCCAGCAGTTACGGGACTAGCGGGTACAATGAGCAGTTCTTC. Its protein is CASSYGTSGYNEQFF.

The CDR3 region is CASSFVGTDTQYF. The DNA of the CDR3 is TGTGCCAGCAGTTTCGTCGGCACAGATACGCAGTATTTT. The chain combines TRBV27 with TRBJ2-3; D call uncertain. The germline V and J ends were trimmed by 3 bases and 1 base, with 5 bases remaining between them. This CDR3 has 13 amino acids. Germline CDR1 reads MNHEY; CDR2 reads SMNVEV (reference sequence).

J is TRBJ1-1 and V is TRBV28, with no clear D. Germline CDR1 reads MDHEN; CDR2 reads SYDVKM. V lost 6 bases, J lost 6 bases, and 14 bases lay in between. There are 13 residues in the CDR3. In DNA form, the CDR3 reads TGTGCCAGCAGCCCTCGACTGAGGGCTGAAGCTTTCTTT. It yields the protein CASSPRLRAEAFF.

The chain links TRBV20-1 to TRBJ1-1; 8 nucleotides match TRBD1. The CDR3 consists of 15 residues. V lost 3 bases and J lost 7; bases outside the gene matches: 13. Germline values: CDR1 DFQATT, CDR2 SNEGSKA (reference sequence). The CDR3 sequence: CSASLVQGALGEAFF. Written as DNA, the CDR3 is TGCAGTGCTAGTTTGGTCCAGGGGGCCTTGGGTGAAGCTTTCTTT.

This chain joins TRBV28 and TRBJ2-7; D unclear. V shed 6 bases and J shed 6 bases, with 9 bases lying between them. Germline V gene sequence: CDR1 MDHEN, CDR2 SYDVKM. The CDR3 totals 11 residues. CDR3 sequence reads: CASRSIREQYF. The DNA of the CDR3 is TGTGCCAGCAGGAGTATCCGCGAGCAGTACTTC. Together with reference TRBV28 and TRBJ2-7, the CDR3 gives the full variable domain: DVKVTQSSRYLVKRTGEKVFLECVQDMDHENMFWYRQDPGLGLRLIYFSYDVKMKEKGDIPEGYSVSREKKERFSLILESASTNQTSMYLCASRSIREQYFGPGTRLTVT.

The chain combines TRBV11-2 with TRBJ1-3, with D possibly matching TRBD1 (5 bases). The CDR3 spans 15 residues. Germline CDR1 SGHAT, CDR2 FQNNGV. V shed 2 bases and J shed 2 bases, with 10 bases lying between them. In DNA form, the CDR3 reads TGTGCCAGCAGCTTACGATGGGGCACTGGAAACACCATATATTTT. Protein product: CASSLRWGTGNTIYF.

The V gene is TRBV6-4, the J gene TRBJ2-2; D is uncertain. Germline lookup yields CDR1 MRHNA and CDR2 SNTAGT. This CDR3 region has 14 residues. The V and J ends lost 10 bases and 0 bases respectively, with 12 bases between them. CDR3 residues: CATRRGANTGELFF. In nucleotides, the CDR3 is TGTGCCACCAGGCGCGGAGCGAACACCGGGGAGCTGTTTTTT.

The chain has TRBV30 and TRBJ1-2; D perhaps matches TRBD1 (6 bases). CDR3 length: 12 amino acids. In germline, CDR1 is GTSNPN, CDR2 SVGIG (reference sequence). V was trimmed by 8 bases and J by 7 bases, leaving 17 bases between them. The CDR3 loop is CARQGNLGGYTF. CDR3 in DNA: TGTGCCCGGCAGGGGAATCTAGGTGGCTACACCTTC. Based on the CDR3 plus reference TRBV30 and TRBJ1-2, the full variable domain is SQTIHQWPATLVQPVGSPLSLECTVEGTSNPNLYWYRQAAGRGLQLLFYSVGIGQISSEVPQNLSASRPQDRQFILSSKKLLLSDSGFYLCARQGNLGGYTFGSGTRLTVV.